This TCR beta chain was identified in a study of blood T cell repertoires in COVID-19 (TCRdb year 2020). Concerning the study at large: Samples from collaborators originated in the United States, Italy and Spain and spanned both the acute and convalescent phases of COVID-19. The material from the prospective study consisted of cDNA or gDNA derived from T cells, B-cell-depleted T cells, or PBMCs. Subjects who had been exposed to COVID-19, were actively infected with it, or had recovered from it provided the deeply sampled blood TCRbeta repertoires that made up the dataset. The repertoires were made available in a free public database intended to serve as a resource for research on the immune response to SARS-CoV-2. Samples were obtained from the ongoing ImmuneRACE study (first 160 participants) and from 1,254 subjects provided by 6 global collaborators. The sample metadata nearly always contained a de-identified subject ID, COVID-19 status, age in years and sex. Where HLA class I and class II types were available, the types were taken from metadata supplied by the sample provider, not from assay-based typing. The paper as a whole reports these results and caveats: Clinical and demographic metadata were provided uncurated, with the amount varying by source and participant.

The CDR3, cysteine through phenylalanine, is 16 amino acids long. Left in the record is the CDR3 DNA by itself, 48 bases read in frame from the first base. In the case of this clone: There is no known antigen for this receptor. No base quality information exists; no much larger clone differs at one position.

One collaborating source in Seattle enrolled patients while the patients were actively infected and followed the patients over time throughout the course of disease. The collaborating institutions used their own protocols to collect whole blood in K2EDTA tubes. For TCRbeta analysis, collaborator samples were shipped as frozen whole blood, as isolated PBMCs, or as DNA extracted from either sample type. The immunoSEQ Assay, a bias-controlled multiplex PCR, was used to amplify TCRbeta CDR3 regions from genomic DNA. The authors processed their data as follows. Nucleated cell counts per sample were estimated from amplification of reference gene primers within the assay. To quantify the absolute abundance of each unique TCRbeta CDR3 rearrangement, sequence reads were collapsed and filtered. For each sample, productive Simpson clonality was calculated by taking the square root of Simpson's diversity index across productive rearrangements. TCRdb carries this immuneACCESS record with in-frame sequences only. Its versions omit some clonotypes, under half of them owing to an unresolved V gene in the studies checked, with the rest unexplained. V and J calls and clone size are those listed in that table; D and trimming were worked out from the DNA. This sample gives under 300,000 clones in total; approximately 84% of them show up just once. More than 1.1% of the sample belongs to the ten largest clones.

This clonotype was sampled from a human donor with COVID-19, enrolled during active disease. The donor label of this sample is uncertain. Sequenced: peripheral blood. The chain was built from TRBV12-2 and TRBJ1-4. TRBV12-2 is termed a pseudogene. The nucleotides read TGTGCAAGTCGCTTAGACAAGAAGCGGTCTAATGAAAAACTGTTTTTT. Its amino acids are CASRLDKKRSNEKLFF.